This T cell receptor beta chain was retrieved from a study of cytomegalovirus exposure and HLA in healthy donors. Across the study: Within an early data release were roughly 90 million unique TCRs drawn from HLA-typed donors. Findings and limits, study-wide: With high specificity and sensitivity, the classifier reportedly diagnosed cytomegalovirus status.

The PCR had 60 Vbeta and 13 Jbeta primers. The table came from immunoSEQ multiplex PCR; TCRdb's copy has only in-frame clones and leaves some out. The repertoire consists of about 120,000 clones, with roughly 80% occurring once and the leading ten covering approximately 8.8%. CDR1 and CDR2 from the germline V gene are SEHNR and FQNEAQ (reference sequence). The CDR3 runs 14 residues. V gave up 5 bases and J gave up 8 bases, with 18 bases separating them. A remark on this clone: Its antigen is not identified.

The specimen was PBMCs. This clonotype originated in a female donor in good health and CMV-seropositive. The chain joins TRBV7-9 to TRBJ1-2; D gene unclear. CDR3 in amino acids: CASSRGNGLWGYTF. CDR3 bases: TGTGCCAGCAGCCGAGGAAACGGACTATGGGGCTACACCTTC.